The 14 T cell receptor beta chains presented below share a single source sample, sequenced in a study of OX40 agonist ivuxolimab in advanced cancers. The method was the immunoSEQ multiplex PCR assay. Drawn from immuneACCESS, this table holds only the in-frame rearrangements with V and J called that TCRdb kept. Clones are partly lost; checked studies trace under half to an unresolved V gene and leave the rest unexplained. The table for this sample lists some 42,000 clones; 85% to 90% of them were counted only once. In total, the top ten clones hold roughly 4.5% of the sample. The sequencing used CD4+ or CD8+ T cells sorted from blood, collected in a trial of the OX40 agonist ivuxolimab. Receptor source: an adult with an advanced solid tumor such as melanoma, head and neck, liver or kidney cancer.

CDR3 coding DNA: TGTGCCAGCAGCGATCCCGACAGGGCAAACACCGGGGAGCTGTTTTTT. Translated: CASSDPDRANTGELFF. This sequence joins TRBV9 and TRBJ2-2; the match to TRBD1 covers 7 bases. V shed 3 bases, J shed 2 bases, and the junction held 7 bases outside the gene matches. Per the germline V gene, CDR1 is SGDLS and CDR2 is YYNGEE. This CDR3 region has 16 residues.

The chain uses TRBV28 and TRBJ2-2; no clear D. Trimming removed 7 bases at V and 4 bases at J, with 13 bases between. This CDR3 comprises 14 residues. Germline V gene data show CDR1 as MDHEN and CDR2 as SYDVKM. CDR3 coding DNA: TGTGCCAGCACCCCCCTACGGCTCACCGGGGAGCTGTTTTTT. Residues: CASTPLRLTGELFF. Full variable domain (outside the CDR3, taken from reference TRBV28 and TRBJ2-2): DVKVTQSSRYLVKRTGEKVFLECVQDMDHENMFWYRQDPGLGLRLIYFSYDVKMKEKGDIPEGYSVSREKKERFSLILESASTNQTSMYLCASTPLRLTGELFFGEGSRLTVL.

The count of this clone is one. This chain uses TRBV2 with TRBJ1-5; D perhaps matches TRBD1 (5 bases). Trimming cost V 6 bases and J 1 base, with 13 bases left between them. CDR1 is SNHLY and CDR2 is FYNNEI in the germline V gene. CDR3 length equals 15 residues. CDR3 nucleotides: TGTGCCAGCAGGGAACAGGACCTCAGCAATCAGCCCCAGCATTTT. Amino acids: CASREQDLSNQPQHF. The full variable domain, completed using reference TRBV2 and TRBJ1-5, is EPEVTQTPSHQVTQMGQEVILRCVPISNHLYFYWYRQILGQKVEFLVSFYNNEISEKSEIFDDQFSVERPDGSNFTLKIRSTKLEDSAMYFCASREQDLSNQPQHFGDGTRLSIL.

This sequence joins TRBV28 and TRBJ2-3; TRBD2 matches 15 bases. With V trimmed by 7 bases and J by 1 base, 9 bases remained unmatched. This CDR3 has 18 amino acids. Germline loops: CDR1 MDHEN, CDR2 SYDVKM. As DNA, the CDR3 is TGTGCCAGCATTTCTGGGGGACTAGCGGGGGGCCGCACAGATACGCAGTATTTT. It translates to CASISGGLAGGRTDTQYF.

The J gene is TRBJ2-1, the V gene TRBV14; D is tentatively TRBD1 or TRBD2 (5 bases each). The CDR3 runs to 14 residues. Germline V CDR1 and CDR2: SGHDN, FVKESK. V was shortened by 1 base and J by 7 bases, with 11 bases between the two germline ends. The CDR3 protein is CASSQGSWGNEQFF. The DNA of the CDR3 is TGTGCCAGCAGCCAAGGGTCTTGGGGGAATGAGCAGTTCTTC.

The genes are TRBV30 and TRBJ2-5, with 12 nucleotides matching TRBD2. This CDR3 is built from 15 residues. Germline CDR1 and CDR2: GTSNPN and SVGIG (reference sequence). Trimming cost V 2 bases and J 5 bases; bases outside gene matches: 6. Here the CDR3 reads CAWSRLAGGPETQYF. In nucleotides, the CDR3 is TGTGCCTGGAGTCGGCTAGCGGGGGGGCCGGAGACCCAGTACTTC. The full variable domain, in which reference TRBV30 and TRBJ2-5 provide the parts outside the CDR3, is SQTIHQWPATLVQPVGSPLSLECTVEGTSNPNLYWYRQAAGRGLQLLFYSVGIGQISSEVPQNLSASRPQDRQFILSSKKLLLSDSGFYLCAWSRLAGGPETQYFGPGTRLLVL.

CDR3 bases: TGTGCCAGCTCACCCTTACAAGAGACCCAGTACTTC. Amino acid sequence: CASSPLQETQYF. The chain employs TRBV18 and TRBJ2-5; D gene unclear. The CDR3 spans 12 residues. The germline CDR1 and CDR2 sequences are KGHSH and LQKENI. V shed 3 bases and J shed 2 bases, with 4 bases lying between them.

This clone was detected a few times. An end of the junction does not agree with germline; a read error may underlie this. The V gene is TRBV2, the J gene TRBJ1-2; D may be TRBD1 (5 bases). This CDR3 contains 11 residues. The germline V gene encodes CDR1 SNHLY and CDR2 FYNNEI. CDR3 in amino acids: CASLIRDLASF. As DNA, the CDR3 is TGTGCCAGCCTCATAAGGGACTTAGCTTCCTTC.

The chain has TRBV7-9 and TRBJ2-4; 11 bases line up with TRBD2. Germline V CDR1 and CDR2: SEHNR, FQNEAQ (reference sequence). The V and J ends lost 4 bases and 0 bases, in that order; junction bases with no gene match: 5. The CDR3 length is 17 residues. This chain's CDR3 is CASSSGLAEIAKNIQYF. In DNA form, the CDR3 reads TGTGCCAGCAGCTCGGGACTAGCGGAAATAGCCAAAAACATTCAGTACTTC.

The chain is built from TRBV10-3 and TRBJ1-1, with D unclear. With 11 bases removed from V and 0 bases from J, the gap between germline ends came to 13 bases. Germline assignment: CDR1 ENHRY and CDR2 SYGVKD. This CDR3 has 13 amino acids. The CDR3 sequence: CAGQEAMNTEAFF. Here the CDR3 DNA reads TGTGCCGGCCAGGAGGCCATGAACACTGAAGCTTTCTTT.

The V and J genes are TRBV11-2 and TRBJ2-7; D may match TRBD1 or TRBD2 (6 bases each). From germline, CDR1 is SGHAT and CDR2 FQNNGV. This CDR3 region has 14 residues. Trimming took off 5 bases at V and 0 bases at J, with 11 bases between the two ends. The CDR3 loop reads CASSKGGGSYEQYF. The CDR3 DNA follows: TGTGCCAGCAGCAAGGGGGGCGGCTCCTACGAGCAGTACTTC.

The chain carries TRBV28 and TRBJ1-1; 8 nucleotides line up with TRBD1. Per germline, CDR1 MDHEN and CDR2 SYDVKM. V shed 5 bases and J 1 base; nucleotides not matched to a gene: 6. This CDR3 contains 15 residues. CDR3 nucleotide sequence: TGTGCCAGCAGTCCCCCGACAGGGGCGAACACTGAAGCTTTCTTT. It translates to CASSPPTGANTEAFF.

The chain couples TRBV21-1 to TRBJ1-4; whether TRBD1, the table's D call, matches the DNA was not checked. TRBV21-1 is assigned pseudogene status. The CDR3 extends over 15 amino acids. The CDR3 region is CASSLWTDRMKKLFF. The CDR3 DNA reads TGTGCCAGCAGCCTATGGACAGATAGAATGAAAAAACTGTTTTTT.

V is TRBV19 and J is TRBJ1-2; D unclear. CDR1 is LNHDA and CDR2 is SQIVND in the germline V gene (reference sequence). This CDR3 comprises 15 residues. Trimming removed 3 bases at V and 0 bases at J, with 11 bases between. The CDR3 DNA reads TGTGCCAGTAGTATGGACGGGCCCCCTAACTATGGCTACACCTTC. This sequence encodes CASSMDGPPNYGYTF.